A single sample gave rise to the 17 T cell receptor beta chains below, sequenced in a study of T-cell reconstitution after alpha-beta-depleted transplantation in children. The library targeted TCRbeta and was prepared with unique molecular identifiers. MiXCR, run by TCRdb on the PCR reads, gives a single entry per CDR3 protein. Among around 360,000 distinct CDR3 sequences listed, 10% to 13% were seen once. The sample was PBMCs from the stem cell graft donor, taken from the stem cell graft. Every receptor here comes from a human donor who donated a stem cell graft to a child with acute lymphoblastic leukemia.

The chain couples TRBV20-1 to TRBJ1-2; the D gene is possibly TRBD1 (5 bases). From germline, CDR1 is DFQATT and CDR2 SNEGSKA (reference sequence). Trimming stripped 0 bases from V and 5 bases from J, with 13 bases between. The CDR3 has 14 amino acids. CDR3 sequence: CSARDAGEGYGYTF. The CDR3 DNA reads as TGCAGTGCTAGAGATGCAGGCGAGGGGTATGGCTACACCTTC.

This clonotype has a count of ten or more. This chain uses TRBV20-1 with TRBJ2-3; D call uncertain. The CDR3 covers 14 residues. V was clipped by 6 bases and J by 0 bases, with 13 bases between them. The germline V gene encodes CDR1 DFQATT and CDR2 SNEGSKA (reference sequence). The CDR3 coding sequence is TGCAGTGCCCGCAACCCGGACAGCACAGATACGCAGTATTTT. This sequence encodes CSARNPDSTDTQYF.

This rearrangement joins TRBV3-1 to TRBJ2-3; TRBD2 matches at 7 bases. The junction had 7 bases not matched to a gene; V was cut back by 3 bases and J by 4 bases. The CDR3 has 15 amino acids. CDR1 is LGHDT, CDR2 YNNKEL, per germline (reference sequence). The CDR3 here is CASSQELGLADTQYF. The CDR3 bases are TGTGCCAGCAGCCAGGAGCTCGGACTAGCAGATACGCAGTATTTT.

Only a few counts were recorded for this clonotype. The chain uses TRBV6-6 and TRBJ2-6, with TRBD1 matching over 9 bases. The ends lost 8 bases at V and 1 base at J; junction bases unmatched: 18. The CDR3 loop spans 20 amino acids. Germline lookup yields CDR1 MNHNY and CDR2 SVGAGI (reference sequence). Written as DNA, the CDR3 is TGTGCCAGCTTCCGGGACAGGGATGTCCCTAGATCTTCTGGGGCCAACGTCCTGACTTTC. Amino acid sequence: CASFRDRDVPRSSGANVLTF.

This clonotype was recorded a few times. The rearrangement uses TRBV7-3 and TRBJ2-1, with D tentatively TRBD2 (5 bases). Trimming stripped 0 bases from V and 5 bases from J, with 14 bases between. Germline V gives CDR1 SGHTA, CDR2 FQGTGA. The CDR3 extends over 16 amino acids. CDR3 nucleotide sequence: TGTGCCAGCAGCTTAACTGGCCCCGACTATGACAATGAGCAGTTCTTC. This gives the protein CASSLTGPDYDNEQFF.

This rearrangement joins TRBV7-2 to TRBJ2-1; D gene ambiguous. Germline V gives CDR1 SGHTA, CDR2 FQGNSA. The V end was cut by 3 bases, the J end by 6 bases, with 12 bases between. The CDR3 totals 14 residues. CDR3 sequence: CASSFFLLGNEQFF. CDR3 sequence (DNA): TGTGCCAGCAGCTTTTTTTTGCTAGGCAATGAGCAGTTCTTC.

This clonotype was observed a few times. The V and J genes are TRBV12-3 or TRBV12-4 and TRBJ1-1, with TRBD1 matching over 11 bases. Losses at the gene ends were 6 bases for V and 9 bases for J; bases not matched to a gene: 6. CDR3 length: 13 amino acids. The CDR3 sequence is CASRGQGVSQAFF. In nucleotides, the CDR3 is TGTGCCAGCAGGGGACAGGGGGTCTCCCAAGCTTTCTTT.

This clonotype came up many times. The rearrangement links TRBV28 to TRBJ2-2, with 11 bases matching TRBD2. The CDR3 length is 16 residues. Unmatched junction bases numbered 8, after V lost 2 bases and J lost 9 bases. Looked up from germline, CDR1 is MDHEN and CDR2 is SYDVKM. The CDR3: CASSLMGTSGSRELFF. CDR3 coding DNA: TGTGCCAGCAGTTTAATGGGAACTAGCGGGAGCCGGGAGCTGTTTTTT.

The CDR3 is CASRGVAGELFF. The CDR3 DNA reads as TGTGCCAGCAGGGGGGTGGCCGGGGAGCTGTTTTTT. This rearrangement joins TRBV12-3 or TRBV12-4 to TRBJ2-2, with D perhaps given as TRBD1 or TRBD2 (5 bases each). The CDR3 runs 12 residues. V lost 6 bases and J lost 6, with 8 bases in between.

The chain has TRBV2 and TRBJ2-2; 7 positions agree with TRBD2. Germline V gives CDR1 SNHLY, CDR2 FYNNEI. The V segment lost 5 bases and the J segment 1 base; nucleotides outside the gene matches: 10. The CDR3 contains 17 residues. Written as DNA, the CDR3 is TGTGCCAGCAGTAGACTCGGCGGGAGAGGGAACACCGGGGAGCTGTTTTTT. Translated: CASSRLGGRGNTGELFF.

This chain connects TRBV12-3 or TRBV12-4 to TRBJ1-2; tentative D call: TRBD1 (5 bases). V lost 6 bases, J lost 2 bases, and 13 bases lay in between. The CDR3 length is 14 residues. The CDR3 reads CASSPIWGNYGYTF. DNA for the CDR3: TGTGCCAGCAGCCCCATCTGGGGGAACTATGGCTACACCTTC.

This clonotype was seen a handful of times. The J gene is TRBJ2-5, the V gene TRBV10-3; D unresolved. The ends were cut back, 3 bases at V and 4 bases at J, with 6 bases in the middle. This CDR3 region has 12 residues. Looked up from germline, CDR1 is ENHRY and CDR2 is SYGVKD. CDR3 nucleotides: TGTGCCATCAGTGAAGCTGGAGAGACCCAGTACTTC. Translation gives CAISEAGETQYF.

This clonotype has only a few counts. The chain joins TRBV27 to TRBJ2-3; D tentatively reads TRBD1 or TRBD2 (5 bases each). V shed 3 bases and J shed 7 bases, with 17 bases lying between them. The germline V gene has CDR1 MNHEY and CDR2 SMNVEV (reference sequence). The CDR3 covers 15 residues. The CDR3 spells CASSLYGTEANTQYF. CDR3 nucleotide sequence: TGTGCCAGCAGTTTGTATGGGACCGAAGCAAATACGCAGTATTTT.

The gene calls are TRBV7-8 and TRBJ2-3, with 8 bases identical to TRBD2. The J segment lost 0 bases and the V segment lost 6 bases, leaving 20 bases of the junction unmatched. CDR3 length equals 20 residues. Germline V gene sequence: CDR1 SGHVS, CDR2 FQNEAQ. DNA for the CDR3: TGTGCCAGCAGATCCCTGGGTGGGGTAGCGGGGCCCTCTAGCACAGATACGCAGTATTTT. Protein product: CASRSLGGVAGPSSTDTQYF.

The CDR3 DNA reads as TGTGCCAGCAGTTACCCTTTCCAGTATCAGCCCCAGCATTTT. It translates to CASSYPFQYQPQHF. This chain links TRBV6-2 or TRBV6-3 with TRBJ1-5; D call uncertain. With 2 bases removed from V and 5 bases from J, the gap between germline ends came to 10 bases. The germline CDR1 and CDR2 sequences are MNHEY and SVGEGT. The CDR3 sequence is 14 residues long.

This clonotype was found many times. This chain joins TRBV7-3 and TRBJ2-5; D not resolved. Germline CDR1 SGHTA, CDR2 FQGTGA. V lost 4 bases to trimming and J lost 4 bases, with 10 bases between them. This CDR3 region has 13 residues. CDR3 coding DNA: TGTGCCAGCAGCTCTCTAGTAGGAGAGACCCAGTACTTC. Translated, it gives CASSSLVGETQYF.

The chain joins TRBV7-6 to TRBJ2-1; 9 bases map to TRBD2. The junction had 5 bases not matched to a gene; V was cut back by 5 bases and J by 12 bases. The germline CDR1 and CDR2 sequences are SGHVS and FNYEAQ. The CDR3 has 12 amino acids. The CDR3 reads CASSTPSGAQFF. The CDR3 nucleotides read TGTGCCAGCAGCACCCCTAGCGGGGCGCAGTTCTTC.